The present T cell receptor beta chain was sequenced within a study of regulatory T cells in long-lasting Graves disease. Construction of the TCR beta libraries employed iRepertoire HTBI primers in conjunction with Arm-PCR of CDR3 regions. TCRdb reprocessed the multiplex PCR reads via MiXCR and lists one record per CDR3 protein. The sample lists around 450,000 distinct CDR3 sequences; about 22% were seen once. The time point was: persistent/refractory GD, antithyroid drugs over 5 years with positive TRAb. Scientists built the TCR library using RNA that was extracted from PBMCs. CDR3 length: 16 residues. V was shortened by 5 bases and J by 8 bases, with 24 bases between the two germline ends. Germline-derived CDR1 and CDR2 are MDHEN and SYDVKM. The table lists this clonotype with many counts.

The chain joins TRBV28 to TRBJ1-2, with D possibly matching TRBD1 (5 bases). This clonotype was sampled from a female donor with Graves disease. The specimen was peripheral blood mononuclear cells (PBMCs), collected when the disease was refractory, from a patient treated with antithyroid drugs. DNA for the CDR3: TGTGCCAGCAGTCCGATCCAGGGTGGGTCGAGGTACGGCTACACCTTC. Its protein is CASSPIQGGSRYGYTF.